This T cell receptor (beta chain) stems from a study of blood T cell repertoires in COVID-19. On the study more broadly: COVID-19 samples, acute and convalescent, were from the United States, Italy and Spain. Sources were T cells, B-cell-depleted T cells, or PBMCs; the material itself was cDNA or gDNA.

Original handling: How many nucleated cells were present was estimated from reference gene primer amplification. Assay used: immunoSEQ multiplex PCR; TCRdb lists only in-frame clones, some missing. V, J and clone size reflect that table, while D and trimming were determined from the DNA. The sample contains 20,000 to 25,000 clones, more than 85% of which appear only once. The germline gives CDR1 SGDLS, CDR2 YYNGEE. The CDR3 has 15 amino acids. V shed 0 bases, J shed 5 bases, and the junction held 1 base outside the gene matches. The chain couples TRBV9 to TRBJ2-3, with 12 bases identical to TRBD2. Source material: peripheral blood. This TCR was sampled from a woman aged 70 to 79 with active COVID-19. This CDR3 is CASSVELAGGDTQYF. The CDR3 nucleotides read TGTGCCAGCAGCGTAGAACTAGCGGGGGGAGATACGCAGTATTTT.